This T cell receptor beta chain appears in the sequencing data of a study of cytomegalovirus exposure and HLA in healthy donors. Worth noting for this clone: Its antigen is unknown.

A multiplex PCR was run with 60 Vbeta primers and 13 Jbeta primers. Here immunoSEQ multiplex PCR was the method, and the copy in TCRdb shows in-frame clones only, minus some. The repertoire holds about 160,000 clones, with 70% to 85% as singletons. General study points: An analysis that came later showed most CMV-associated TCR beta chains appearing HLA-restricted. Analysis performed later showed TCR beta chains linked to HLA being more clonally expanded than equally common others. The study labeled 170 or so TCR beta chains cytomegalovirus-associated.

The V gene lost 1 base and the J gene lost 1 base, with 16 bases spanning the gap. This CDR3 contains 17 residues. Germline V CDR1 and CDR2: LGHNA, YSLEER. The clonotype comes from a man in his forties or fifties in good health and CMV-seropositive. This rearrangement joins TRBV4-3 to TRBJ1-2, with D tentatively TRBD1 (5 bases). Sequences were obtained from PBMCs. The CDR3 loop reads CASSQGQSLVFNYGYTF. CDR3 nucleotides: TGCGCCAGCAGCCAAGGACAGTCCTTAGTTTTTAACTATGGCTACACCTTC.